This T cell receptor beta chain is drawn from a study of shared clonotypes between healthy human individuals. General study results and limits: Sampling included only blood; tissue repertoires likely differ.

The table came from immunoSEQ multiplex PCR; TCRdb's copy has only in-frame clones and leaves some out. The sample lists 2 million to 3 million clones; about 92% were seen once. The CDR3 sequence is 11 residues long. CDR1 MDHEN and CDR2 SYDVKM come from the germline V gene. The germline V and J ends were trimmed by 8 bases and 4 bases, with 8 bases remaining between them. Comment on this clone: Its specificity is unknown.

The chain has TRBV28 and TRBJ1-2; the D is unclear. This receptor was obtained from a man in his late teens or twenties in good health. Specimen: naive CD4+ T cells sorted from blood. Subset defined: CD45RA+ positively selected. The CDR3 loop reads CASGSAYGYTF. The CDR3 bases are TGTGCCAGCGGATCAGCCTATGGCTACACCTTC.